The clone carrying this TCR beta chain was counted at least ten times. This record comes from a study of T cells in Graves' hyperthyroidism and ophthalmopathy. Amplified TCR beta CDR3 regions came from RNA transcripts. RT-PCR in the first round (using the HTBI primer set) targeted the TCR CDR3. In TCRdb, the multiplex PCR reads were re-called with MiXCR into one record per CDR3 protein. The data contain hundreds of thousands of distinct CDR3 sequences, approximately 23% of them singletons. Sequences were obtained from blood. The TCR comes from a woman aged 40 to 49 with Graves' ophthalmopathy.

The CDR3, as DNA: TGTGCCAGCAGGCGGCGGGAGCGGGGCTACGAGCAGTACTTC. Protein: CASRRRERGYEQYF. The rearrangement links TRBV11-1 to TRBJ2-7; 7 bases line up with TRBD2. This CDR3 comprises 14 residues. The V gene's germline CDR1 is SGHAT and CDR2 FQDESV (reference sequence). Germline trimming cut 6 bases from V and 3 bases from J; bases unmatched to any gene: 8.